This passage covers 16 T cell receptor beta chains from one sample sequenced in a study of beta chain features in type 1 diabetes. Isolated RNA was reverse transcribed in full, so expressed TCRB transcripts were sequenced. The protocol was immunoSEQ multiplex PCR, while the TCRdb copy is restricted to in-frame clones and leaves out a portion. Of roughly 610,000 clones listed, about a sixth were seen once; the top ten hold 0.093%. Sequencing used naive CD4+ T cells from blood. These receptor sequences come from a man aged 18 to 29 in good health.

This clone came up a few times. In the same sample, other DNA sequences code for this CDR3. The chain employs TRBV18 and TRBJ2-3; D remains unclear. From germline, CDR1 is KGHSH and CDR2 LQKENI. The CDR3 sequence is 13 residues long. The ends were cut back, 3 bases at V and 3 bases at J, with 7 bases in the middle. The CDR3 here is CASSPGTTDTQYF. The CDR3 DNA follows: TGTGCCAGCTCACCGGGTACTACAGATACGCAGTATTTT.

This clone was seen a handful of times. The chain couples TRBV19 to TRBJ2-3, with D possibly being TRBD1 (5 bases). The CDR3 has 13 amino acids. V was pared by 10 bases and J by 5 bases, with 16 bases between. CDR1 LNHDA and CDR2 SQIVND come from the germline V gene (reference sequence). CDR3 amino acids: CATAVAQGDTQYF. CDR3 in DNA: TGTGCCACCGCAGTTGCCCAGGGAGATACGCAGTATTTT. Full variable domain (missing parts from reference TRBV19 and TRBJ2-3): DGGITQSPKYLFRKEGQNVTLSCEQNLNHDAMYWYRQDPGQGLRLIYYSQIVNDFQKGDIAEGYSVSREKKESFPLTVTSAQKNPTAFYLCATAVAQGDTQYFGPGTRLTVL.

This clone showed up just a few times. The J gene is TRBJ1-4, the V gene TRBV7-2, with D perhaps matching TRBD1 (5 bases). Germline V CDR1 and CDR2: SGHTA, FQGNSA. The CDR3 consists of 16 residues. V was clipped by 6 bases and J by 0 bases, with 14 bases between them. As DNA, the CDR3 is TGTGCCAGCAGGTGGGGCCGACAAGCAACTAATGAAAAACTGTTTTTT. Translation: CASRWGRQATNEKLFF.

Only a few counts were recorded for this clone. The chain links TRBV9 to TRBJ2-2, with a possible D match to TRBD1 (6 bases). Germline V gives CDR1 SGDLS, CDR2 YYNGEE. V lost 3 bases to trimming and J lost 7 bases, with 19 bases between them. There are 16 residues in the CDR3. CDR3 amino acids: CASSAGAGAPIGELFF. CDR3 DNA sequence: TGTGCCAGCAGCGCTGGCGCAGGGGCTCCGATCGGGGAGCTGTTTTTT. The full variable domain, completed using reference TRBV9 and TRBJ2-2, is DSGVTQTPKHLITATGQRVTLRCSPRSGDLSVYWYQQSLDQGLQFLIQYYNGEERAKGNILERFSAQQFPDLHSELNLSSLELGDSALYFCASSAGAGAPIGELFFGEGSRLTVL.

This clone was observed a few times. The CDR3 is CASSDVRSANTGELFF. CDR3 coding DNA: TGTGCCAGCAGTGACGTGCGTAGCGCGAACACCGGGGAGCTGTTTTTT. The rearrangement links TRBV2 to TRBJ2-2, with D possibly matching TRBD2 (5 bases). Trimming removed 3 bases from V and 0 bases from J, with 11 bases in between. This CDR3 spans 16 amino acids. Germline V CDR1 and CDR2: SNHLY, FYNNEI.

The CDR3 nucleotides read TGTGCCAGCAGCTTGGTAATTGGGACAGCTAGCACAGATACGCAGTATTTT. Protein sequence: CASSLVIGTASTDTQYF. This sequence joins TRBV5-4 and TRBJ2-3; 7 bases line up with TRBD1. The germline V gene encodes CDR1 SGHNT and CDR2 YYREEE (reference sequence). Losses at the gene ends were 0 bases for V and 0 bases for J; bases not matched to a gene: 7. The CDR3 runs 17 residues.

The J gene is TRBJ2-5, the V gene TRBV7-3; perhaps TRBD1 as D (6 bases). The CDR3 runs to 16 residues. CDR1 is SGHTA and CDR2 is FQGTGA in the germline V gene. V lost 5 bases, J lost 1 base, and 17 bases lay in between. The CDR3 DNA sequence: TGTGCCAGCAGCCAAAAAGGACAGACGTTCCAAGAGACCCAGTACTTC. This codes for CASSQKGQTFQETQYF. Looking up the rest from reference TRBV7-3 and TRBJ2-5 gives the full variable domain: GAGVSQTPSNKVTEKGKYVELRCDPISGHTALYWYRQSLGQGPEFLIYFQGTGAADDSGLPNDRFFAVRPEGSVSTLKIQRTERGDSAVYLCASSQKGQTFQETQYFGPGTRLLVL.

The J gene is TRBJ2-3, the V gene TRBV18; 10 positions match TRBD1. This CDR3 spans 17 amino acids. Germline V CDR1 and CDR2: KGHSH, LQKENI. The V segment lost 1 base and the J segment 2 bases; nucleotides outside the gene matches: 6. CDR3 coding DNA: TGTGCCAGCTCACCACGGGACAGGGGAGTCCTCACAGATACGCAGTATTTT. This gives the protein CASSPRDRGVLTDTQYF. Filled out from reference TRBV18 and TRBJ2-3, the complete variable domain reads NAGVMQNPRHLVRRRGQEARLRCSPMKGHSHVYWYRQLPEEGLKFMVYLQKENIIDESGMPKERFSAEFPKEGPSILRIQQVVRGDSAAYFCASSPRDRGVLTDTQYFGPGTRLTVL.

The CDR3 coding sequence is TGTGCCAGCAGCGTAGATGGCGGGAAGCTGAGGGAGCAGTACTTC. Its translation: CASSVDGGKLREQYF. The rearrangement joins TRBV9 to TRBJ2-5; possibly TRBD2 for D (6 bases). V was cut by 0 bases and J by 11 bases, with 20 bases left in between. Germline V lookup: CDR1 SGDLS, CDR2 YYNGEE. The CDR3 runs to 15 residues.

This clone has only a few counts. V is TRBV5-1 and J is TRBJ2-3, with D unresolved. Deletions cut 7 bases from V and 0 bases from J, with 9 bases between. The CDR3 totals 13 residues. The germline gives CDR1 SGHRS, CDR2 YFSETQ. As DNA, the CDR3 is TGCGCCAGCCAGAGTCAGAGCACAGATACGCAGTATTTT. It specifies CASQSQSTDTQYF.

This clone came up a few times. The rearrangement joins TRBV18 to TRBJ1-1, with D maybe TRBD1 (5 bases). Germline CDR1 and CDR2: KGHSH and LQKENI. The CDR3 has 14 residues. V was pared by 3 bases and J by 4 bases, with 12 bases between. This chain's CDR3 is CASSPREGPTEAFF. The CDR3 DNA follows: TGTGCCAGCTCACCCCGAGAGGGACCCACTGAAGCTTTCTTT.

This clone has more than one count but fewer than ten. DNA for the CDR3: TGTGCCAGCAGCCAGACCGACAGGGGAAATCAGCCCCAGCATTTT. It specifies CASSQTDRGNQPQHF. The gene calls are TRBV4-2 and TRBJ1-5, with 8 bases matching TRBD1. CDR3 length: 15 amino acids. Trimming cost V 3 bases and J 4 bases; bases outside gene matches: 5. Germline values: CDR1 LGHNA, CDR2 YNFKEQ.

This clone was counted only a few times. CDR3 amino acids: CASSPGLAEPYEQYF. CDR3 nucleotides: TGTGCCAGCAGCCCGGGACTAGCGGAACCCTACGAGCAGTACTTC. This chain links TRBV7-9 with TRBJ2-7, with 11 bases matching TRBD2. CDR1 is SEHNR, CDR2 FQNEAQ, per germline (reference sequence). V was clipped by 5 bases and J by 2 bases; unmatched bases: 5. CDR3 length: 15 amino acids.

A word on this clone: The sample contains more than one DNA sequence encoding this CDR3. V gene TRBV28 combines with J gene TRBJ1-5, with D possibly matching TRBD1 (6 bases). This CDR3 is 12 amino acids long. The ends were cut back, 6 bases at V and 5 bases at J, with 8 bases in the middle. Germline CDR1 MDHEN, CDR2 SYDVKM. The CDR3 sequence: CASSRGDQPQHF. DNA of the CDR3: TGTGCCAGCAGCAGGGGTGATCAGCCCCAGCATTTT. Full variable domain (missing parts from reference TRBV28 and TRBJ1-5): DVKVTQSSRYLVKRTGEKVFLECVQDMDHENMFWYRQDPGLGLRLIYFSYDVKMKEKGDIPEGYSVSREKKERFSLILESASTNQTSMYLCASSRGDQPQHFGDGTRLSIL.

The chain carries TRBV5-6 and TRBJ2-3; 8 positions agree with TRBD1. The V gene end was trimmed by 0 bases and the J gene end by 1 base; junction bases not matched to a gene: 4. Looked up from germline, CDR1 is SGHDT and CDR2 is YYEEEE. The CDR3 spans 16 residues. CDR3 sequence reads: CASSLGPGQGTDTQYF. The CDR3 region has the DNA TGTGCCAGCAGCTTGGGGCCGGGACAGGGCACAGATACGCAGTATTTT.

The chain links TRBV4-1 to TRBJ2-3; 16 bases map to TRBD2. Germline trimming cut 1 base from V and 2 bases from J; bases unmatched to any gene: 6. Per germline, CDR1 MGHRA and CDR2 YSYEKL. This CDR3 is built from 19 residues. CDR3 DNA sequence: TGCGCCAGCAGCCAAGCGGGACTAGCGGGGGGGAGTTACACAGATACGCAGTATTTT. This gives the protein CASSQAGLAGGSYTDTQYF.